Listed below are T cell receptor beta chains from one sample, sequenced in a study of T-cell memory formation after mild COVID-19. TCRdb used MiXCR to reprocess the 5' RACE reads, holding one entry per CDR3 protein. The table has about 130,000 distinct CDR3 sequences, about 6.5% seen once. Material: PBMCs or a T cell subset sorted from them (not recorded which). Source of these receptors: an adult woman who had mild COVID-19 (a few samples of this study predate the infection). Cell type and time point are not known. The CDR3 runs from the conserved cysteine through the conserved F or W. The D gene is left open where the match is weak. Some rows have no size entry. The others give once, few or many, or a class for an expanded clone.

cdr3_length	d_call	clone_size	v_call	j_call	cdr3_nt	cdr3_aa
16	-	-	TRBV12-3/TRBV12-4	TRBJ1-5	TGTGCCAGCAGTTTAACAGGGAAGGGAGCTAATCAGCCCCAGCATTTT	CASSLTGKGANQPQHF
15	TRBD1	many	TRBV2	TRBJ2-5	TGTGCCAGCAGTCGACAGGGGGCAGTACAAGAGACCCAGTACTTC	CASSRQGAVQETQYF
17	-	many	TRBV6-5	TRBJ2-6	TGTGCCAGCAGTTCCGGCAGGGGACGGGCTGGGGCCAACGTCCTGACTTTC	CASSSGRGRAGANVLTF
15	TRBD1	few	TRBV6-5	TRBJ2-2	TGTGCCAGCAGTTACGACAGGGGGCTTACCGGGGAGCTGTTTTTT	CASSYDRGLTGELFF
13	-	many	TRBV21-1	TRBJ1-1	TGTGCCAGCAGCAAAGCGCTTTGGGGTGAAGCTTTCTTT	CASSKALWGEAFF
14	-	-	TRBV18	TRBJ1-1	TGTGCCAGCTCACCAGGGCAGACCCACACTGAAGCTTTCTTT	CASSPGQTHTEAFF
15	TRBD1	few	TRBV7-2	TRBJ2-5	TGTGCCAGCAGCTTAAACAGGGGAAGCGGAGAGACCCAGTACTTC	CASSLNRGSGETQYF
13	TRBD2	-	TRBV7-2	TRBJ2-1	TGTGCCAGCAGCTTAGCAGCCGGGACTAGCGAACTCTTC	CASSLAAGTSELF
13	-	few	TRBV25-1	TRBJ1-2	TGTGCCAGCAGTGAACAGGGAGTGTATGGCTACACCTTC	CASSEQGVYGYTF
13	TRBD1	-	TRBV27	TRBJ1-1	TGTGCCAGCAGTCCCCCGGACAGGGATGAAGCTTTCTTT	CASSPPDRDEAFF
17	TRBD2	-	TRBV7-2	TRBJ2-3	TGTGCCAGCAGCACAAAAGGGACTAGCGGGAGTTCAGATACGCAGTATTTT	CASSTKGTSGSSDTQYF
13	-	-	TRBV3-1	TRBJ1-1	TGTGCCAGCAGCCCGGCCGTGAACACTGAAGCTTTCTTT	CASSPAVNTEAFF
15	-	-	TRBV7-2	TRBJ1-1	TGTGCCAGCAGCCAGCGGACAGCGAGGAACACTGAAGCTTTCTTT	CASSQRTARNTEAFF
15	-	many	TRBV9	TRBJ1-1	TGTGCCAGCAGCGCGCCGGACGGGGAGAACACTGAAGCTTTCTTT	CASSAPDGENTEAFF
15	-	-	TRBV7-3	TRBJ1-2	TGTGCCAGCAGCTTATCTTCGGGACGGGACTATGGCTACACCTTC	CASSLSSGRDYGYTF
13	-	medium-sized	TRBV20-1	TRBJ2-3	TGCAGTGCTAGAGACCCCAGGGGAGATACGCAGTATTTT	CSARDPRGDTQYF
19	TRBD2	few	TRBV14	TRBJ2-1	TGTGCCAGCAGCCAAGTACTAGCGGGGTCGTGGGCCTCCTACAATGAGCAGTTCTTC	CASSQVLAGSWASYNEQFF
14	TRBD1	-	TRBV29-1	TRBJ2-3	TGCAGCGTCAGACAGGGGTTAGGGACAGATACGCAGTATTTT	CSVRQGLGTDTQYF
14	-	few	TRBV12-3/TRBV12-4	TRBJ2-3	TGTGCCAGCAGTTTAATCGGCGGACAGAATACGCAGTATTTT	CASSLIGGQNTQYF
22	TRBD1	few	TRBV12-3/TRBV12-4	TRBJ1-1	TGTGCCAGCAGTTTCGATCTTTTAGAGCATAAGAGGCCCCGACAGGGGAAGACTGAAGCTTTCTTT	CASSFDLLEHKRPRQGKTEAFF
11	-	many	TRBV11-2	TRBJ2-7	TGTGCCAGCAGCCCCACGATGGGGCAGTACTTC	CASSPTMGQYF
16	TRBD1	many	TRBV5-1	TRBJ1-2	TGCGCCAGCAGCTGGGAACAGGGACAGCGAGGATATGGCTACACCTTC	CASSWEQGQRGYGYTF
14	TRBD1	-	TRBV27	TRBJ2-4	TGTGCCAGCAGTTCCCAGGGGGCGCGACGCATTCAGTACTTC	CASSSQGARRIQYF
12	-	-	TRBV20-1	TRBJ2-7	TGCAGTGCTAGAAGGGGGGCTAACGAGCAGTACTTC	CSARRGANEQYF
14	TRBD2	many	TRBV12-3/TRBV12-4	TRBJ2-7	TGTGCCAGCAGTCCTCCGGGACTAGTAATTCGGCAGTACTTC	CASSPPGLVIRQYF
13	-	-	TRBV4-2	TRBJ1-1	TGTGCCAGCAGCCAAGATAAAGGTACTGAAGCTTTCTTT	CASSQDKGTEAFF
14	TRBD1	many	TRBV7-2	TRBJ2-7	TGTGCCAGCAGCATTGGGACAGCCAATTACGAGCAGTACTTC	CASSIGTANYEQYF
12	-	-	TRBV3-1	TRBJ2-1	TGTGCCAGCAGCCGCACGTACAATGAGCAGTTCTTC	CASSRTYNEQFF
15	-	many	TRBV5-1	TRBJ2-3	TGCGCCAGCAGCCGGGACGACGCCAGCACAGATACGCAGTATTTT	CASSRDDASTDTQYF
13	-	-	TRBV4-3	TRBJ1-3	TGCGCCAGCAGCGTCCTCTCTGGAAACACCATATATTTT	CASSVLSGNTIYF
14	-	few	TRBV20-1	TRBJ2-3	TGCAGTGCTAGATACGGATTTAGCACAGATACGCAGTATTTT	CSARYGFSTDTQYF
15	-	few	TRBV7-7	TRBJ2-5	TGTGCTAGCAGCTTAGGTGCTAGCTCGGGAGAGACCCAGTACTTC	CASSLGASSGETQYF
13	-	-	TRBV24-1	TRBJ2-3	TGTGCCACCAGTGATCCCGAGCGGGATACGCAGTATTTT	CATSDPERDTQYF
16	TRBD1	-	TRBV12-3/TRBV12-4	TRBJ2-3	TGTGCCAGCAGTATCAATACAGGGGGCCCTACAGATACGCAGTATTTT	CASSINTGGPTDTQYF
14	-	few	TRBV30	TRBJ2-5	TGTGCCTGGAATAGCGGAGATAAACAAGAGACCCAGTACTTC	CAWNSGDKQETQYF
15	TRBD1	few	TRBV2	TRBJ2-5	TGTGCCAGCAGTGAACAGGGGGCAAGGTTGGAGACCCAGTACTTC	CASSEQGARLETQYF
14	-	many	TRBV3-1	TRBJ2-1	TGTGCCAGCAGCCGATTCGGGACCTACAATGAGCAGTTCTTC	CASSRFGTYNEQFF
14	-	many	TRBV12-3/TRBV12-4	TRBJ2-7	TGTGCCAGCAGCCAAAGGGGGAACTCCTACGAGCAGTACTTC	CASSQRGNSYEQYF
14	-	-	TRBV2	TRBJ2-1	TGTGCCAGCAGTGGGTTAGCGACGTACAATGAGCAGTTCTTC	CASSGLATYNEQFF
15	-	-	TRBV5-1	TRBJ2-5	TGCGCCAGCTCTACTCAGCGGGCCGTCCAAGAGACCCAGTACTTC	CASSTQRAVQETQYF
12	-	many	TRBV6-5	TRBJ2-5	TGTGCCAGCAGTTACTCGAAGGAGACCCAGTACTTC	CASSYSKETQYF
15	TRBD2	-	TRBV19	TRBJ2-2	TGTGCCAGTAAACTAGCGGGCTCGAACACCGGGGAGCTGTTTTTT	CASKLAGSNTGELFF
14	-	few	TRBV5-1	TRBJ2-5	TGCGCCAGCAGCTTGGCCCTTGCGGAAGAGACCCAGTACTTC	CASSLALAEETQYF
13	-	-	TRBV7-9	TRBJ2-2	TGTGCCAGCAGAAAGCCGGGACCCGGGGAGCTGTTTTTT	CASRKPGPGELFF
13	-	few	TRBV6-4	TRBJ2-2	TGTGCCAGCAGCGGGGACACCACCGGGGAGCTGTTTTTT	CASSGDTTGELFF
14	-	many	TRBV12-3/TRBV12-4	TRBJ2-7	TGTGCCAGCACCGTTTCGTCTGGGACCTACGAGCAGTACTTC	CASTVSSGTYEQYF
13	-	-	TRBV5-6	TRBJ2-4	TGTGCCAGCAGCTTGTCCGGGAGATACATTCAGTACTTC	CASSLSGRYIQYF
17	TRBD2	few	TRBV20-1	TRBJ2-5	TGCAGTGCTAGAGTTCCTAGGACTAGCGGGAGGTTGGAGACCCAGTACTTC	CSARVPRTSGRLETQYF
13	TRBD1	few	TRBV5-5	TRBJ1-2	TGTGCCAGCAGCTTGGAGGGGGCGCGTGGCTACACCTTC	CASSLEGARGYTF
14	-	few	TRBV2	TRBJ2-2	TGTGCCAGCATAAAGGAACGGGACACCGGGGAGCTGTTTTTT	CASIKERDTGELFF
13	-	-	TRBV12-3/TRBV12-4	TRBJ1-1	TGTGCCAGCAGTTTCCGTCCGGGATTTGAAGCTTTCTTT	CASSFRPGFEAFF
15	-	-	TRBV6-5	TRBJ1-3	TGTGCCAGCAGTTCCGACAGATTCTCTGGAAACACCATATATTTT	CASSSDRFSGNTIYF
14	-	-	TRBV5-5	TRBJ1-1	TGTGCCAGCAGCTTGGGCGTCAGGAACACTGAAGCTTTCTTT	CASSLGVRNTEAFF
13	-	once	TRBV7-9	TRBJ1-1	TGTGCCAGCAGCCGTAGACCGCAAAGTGCGGCTTTCTTT	CASSRRPQSAAFF
14	TRBD2	many	TRBV7-8	TRBJ2-7	TGTGCCAGCCAGGGAACTAGCGAGGCCTACGAGCAGTACTTC	CASQGTSEAYEQYF
11	-	-	TRBV6-6	TRBJ1-1	TGTGCCAGCTGCGGAACAGCTGAAGCTTTCTTT	CASCGTAEAFF
14	TRBD1	many	TRBV12-3/TRBV12-4	TRBJ1-2	TGCGCCAGCAGCTTCCGGGACAGAGATTATGGCTACACCTTC	CASSFRDRDYGYTF
12	-	-	TRBV24-1	TRBJ1-1	TGTGCCTCCCTCCGGGGATCGCCTGAAGCTTTCTTT	CASLRGSPEAFF
15	-	-	TRBV12-3/TRBV12-4	TRBJ2-7	TGTGCCAGCAGTTTAGGACTAAGTCAGGGGTACGAGCAGTACTTC	CASSLGLSQGYEQYF